A selection of T cell receptor beta chains follows, all from one sample in a study of CD8 T cell repertoires and HIV-1 epitope variants. The method was immunoSEQ multiplex PCR; TCRdb's version includes in-frame clones alone and lacks a portion of them. The sample carries approximately 90,000 clones, approximately 70% recorded once. What was sequenced was uncultured baseline CD8+ T cells from peripheral blood mononuclear cells (PBMCs). The receptors were gathered from a male donor with HIV. The CDR3 runs from the conserved cysteine through the conserved F or W. D genes are given only for firm matches. Size is stated for part of the rows, as once, few or many counts, or as a class when the clone is expanded.

CDR3 protein: CASSWDRGRLDSPLHF
CDR3 DNA: TGTGCCAGCAGCTGGGACAGGGGGCGCTTGGATTCACCCCTCCACTTT
D gene: TRBD1
clone size: -
V gene: TRBV5-4
J gene: TRBJ1-6

CDR3 protein: CASSLEGRITDTQYF
CDR3 DNA: TGTGCCAGCAGCTTAGAGGGCAGGATCACAGATACGCAGTATTTT
D gene: -
clone size: -
V gene: TRBV7-2
J gene: TRBJ2-3

CDR3 protein: CASSPRWGNYNSPLHF
CDR3 DNA: TGTGCCAGCAGCCCCCGGTGGGGGAATTATAATTCACCCCTCCACTTT
D gene: -
clone size: -
V gene: TRBV7-2
J gene: TRBJ1-6

CDR3 protein: CSALVGQPLSGNTIYF
CDR3 DNA: TGCAGCGCTCTTGTGGGACAGCCACTCTCTGGAAACACCATATATTTT
D gene: TRBD1
clone size: -
V gene: TRBV29-1
J gene: TRBJ1-3

CDR3 protein: CASSSRQGNTGELFF
CDR3 DNA: TGTGCCAGCAGCAGTCGACAGGGGAACACCGGGGAGCTGTTTTTT
D gene: TRBD1
clone size: once
V gene: TRBV5-6
J gene: TRBJ2-2

CDR3 protein: CASSMRGAKNIQYF
CDR3 DNA: TGTGCCAGCAGTATGAGGGGGGCCAAAAACATTCAGTACTTC
D gene: -
clone size: -
V gene: TRBV13
J gene: TRBJ2-4

CDR3 protein: CASSQDAGVVNTEAFF
CDR3 DNA: TGTGCCAGCAGCCAAGATGCAGGGGTGGTGAACACTGAAGCTTTCTTT
D gene: -
clone size: -
V gene: TRBV14
J gene: TRBJ1-1

CDR3 protein: CASSWTGYTEAFF
CDR3 DNA: TGTGCCAGCAGCTGGACAGGGTATACTGAAGCTTTCTTT
D gene: TRBD1
clone size: -
V gene: TRBV7-9
J gene: TRBJ1-1

CDR3 protein: CASSLHPSGSGETQYF
CDR3 DNA: TGTGCTAGCAGCCTCCACCCTAGCGGGAGTGGGGAGACCCAGTACTTC
D gene: TRBD2
clone size: -
V gene: TRBV7-7
J gene: TRBJ2-5

CDR3 protein: CASSFGAGLANEKLFF
CDR3 DNA: TGTGCCAGCAGCTTCGGCGCAGGGTTAGCTAATGAAAAACTGTTTTTT
D gene: -
clone size: -
V gene: TRBV7-2
J gene: TRBJ1-4

CDR3 protein: CASSLQEGTDTQYF
CDR3 DNA: TGTGCCAGCAGCCTACAGGAGGGCACAGATACGCAGTATTTT
D gene: -
clone size: -
V gene: TRBV9
J gene: TRBJ2-3

CDR3 protein: CAWGQGRDTEAFF
CDR3 DNA: TGTGCCTGGGGACAGGGGAGGGACACTGAAGCTTTCTTT
D gene: TRBD1
clone size: -
V gene: TRBV30
J gene: TRBJ1-1

CDR3 protein: CASSLGREKLFF
CDR3 DNA: TGTGCCAGCAGCTTAGGACGTGAAAAACTGTTTTTT
D gene: -
clone size: once
V gene: TRBV11-2
J gene: TRBJ1-4

CDR3 protein: CASSLRLNTEAFF
CDR3 DNA: TGTGCTAGCAGCTTACGCCTGAACACTGAAGCTTTCTTT
D gene: -
clone size: -
V gene: TRBV7-7
J gene: TRBJ1-1

CDR3 protein: CASSLGGGGSNEQFF
CDR3 DNA: TGTGCCAGCAGTTTAGGAGGCGGGGGAAGCAATGAGCAGTTCTTC
D gene: TRBD2
clone size: -
V gene: TRBV27
J gene: TRBJ2-1

CDR3 protein: CASRTGFGGNTIYF
CDR3 DNA: TGTGCCAGCAGGACAGGGTTCGGAGGAAACACCATATATTTT
D gene: TRBD1
clone size: once
V gene: TRBV6-5
J gene: TRBJ1-3

CDR3 protein: CASSLFFGETQYF
CDR3 DNA: TGCGCCAGCAGCTTGTTTTTTGGGGAGACCCAGTACTTC
D gene: -
clone size: -
V gene: TRBV5-1
J gene: TRBJ2-5

CDR3 protein: CASSGGPPREQFF
CDR3 DNA: TGTGCCAGCAGCGGGGGGCCCCCCCGGGAGCAGTTCTTC
D gene: -
clone size: -
V gene: TRBV9
J gene: TRBJ2-1

CDR3 protein: CASSVQGQVSAQHF
CDR3 DNA: TGTGCCAGCAGTGTACAGGGGCAGGTTTCTGCCCAGCATTTT
D gene: TRBD1
clone size: -
V gene: TRBV28
J gene: TRBJ1-5

CDR3 protein: CASSPGGGNEKLFF
CDR3 DNA: TGTGCCAGCAGTCCAGGGGGCGGCAATGAAAAACTGTTTTTT
D gene: TRBD1
clone size: -
V gene: TRBV28
J gene: TRBJ1-4

CDR3 protein: CASSSIGQEETQYF
CDR3 DNA: TGTGCCAGCAGCTCTATCGGACAGGAAGAGACCCAGTACTTC
D gene: TRBD1
clone size: -
V gene: TRBV7-9
J gene: TRBJ2-5

CDR3 protein: CASSPSDSLPQHF
CDR3 DNA: TGTGCCAGCTCACCGTCGGACAGTCTCCCCCAGCATTTT
D gene: -
clone size: -
V gene: TRBV18
J gene: TRBJ1-5

CDR3 protein: CASSQGLAGPYEQYF
CDR3 DNA: TGTGCCAGCAGCCAGGGACTAGCGGGTCCCTACGAGCAGTACTTC
D gene: TRBD2
clone size: -
V gene: TRBV14
J gene: TRBJ2-7

CDR3 protein: CATNQGGGANVLTF
CDR3 DNA: TGTGCCACTAACCAAGGAGGAGGGGCCAACGTCCTGACTTTC
D gene: -
clone size: -
V gene: TRBV19
J gene: TRBJ2-6

CDR3 protein: CASSPPVRTDTQYF
CDR3 DNA: TGTGCCAGCTCACCACCGGTGAGGACAGATACGCAGTATTTT
D gene: -
clone size: -
V gene: TRBV18
J gene: TRBJ2-3

CDR3 protein: CAWSLGGEVYEQYF
CDR3 DNA: TGTGCCTGGAGTTTGGGGGGGGAAGTGTACGAGCAGTACTTC
D gene: TRBD2
clone size: -
V gene: TRBV30
J gene: TRBJ2-7

CDR3 protein: CSVVAGTETFF
CDR3 DNA: TGCAGCGTTGTGGCTGGGACCGAAACTTTCTTT
D gene: -
clone size: -
V gene: TRBV29-1
J gene: TRBJ1-1

CDR3 protein: CASSLELAGNEQYF
CDR3 DNA: TGTGCCAGCAGCTTAGAGCTAGCGGGAAACGAGCAGTACTTC
D gene: TRBD2
clone size: -
V gene: TRBV7-9
J gene: TRBJ2-7

CDR3 protein: CASSWTERSEAFF
CDR3 DNA: TGTGCCAGCAGCTGGACGGAAAGAAGCGAAGCTTTCTTT
D gene: -
clone size: -
V gene: TRBV5-4
J gene: TRBJ1-1

CDR3 protein: CASSWIGQGNYEQYF
CDR3 DNA: TGTGCCAGCAGCTGGATTGGACAGGGGAATTACGAGCAGTACTTC
D gene: TRBD1
clone size: -
V gene: TRBV7-6
J gene: TRBJ2-7

CDR3 protein: CASSPGGRVYEQYF
CDR3 DNA: TGTGCCAGCTCCCCGGGGGGCAGGGTCTACGAGCAGTACTTC
D gene: -
clone size: -
V gene: TRBV27
J gene: TRBJ2-7

CDR3 protein: CASSQYRGGEQYF
CDR3 DNA: TGCGCCAGCAGCCAATACCGGGGCGGCGAGCAGTACTTC
D gene: -
clone size: few
V gene: TRBV4-3
J gene: TRBJ2-7

CDR3 protein: CASTTEPRPYGYTF
CDR3 DNA: TGTGCCAGCACGACGGAGCCCCGTCCCTATGGCTACACCTTC
D gene: -
clone size: -
V gene: TRBV9
J gene: TRBJ1-2

CDR3 protein: CASSFWDSYTEAFF
CDR3 DNA: TGTGCCAGCAGCTTTTGGGACAGCTACACTGAAGCTTTCTTT
D gene: TRBD1
clone size: once
V gene: TRBV5-4
J gene: TRBJ1-1

CDR3 protein: CASSWRQSSYNEQFF
CDR3 DNA: TGTGCCAGCAGTTGGAGACAGAGCTCCTACAATGAGCAGTTCTTC
D gene: -
clone size: -
V gene: TRBV7-3
J gene: TRBJ2-1

CDR3 protein: CASSLEFWLRTKSAGELFF
CDR3 DNA: TGTGCCAGCAGCTTAGAGTTTTGGTTGCGGACTAAATCGGCCGGGGAGCTGTTTTTT
D gene: -
clone size: -
V gene: TRBV7-9
J gene: TRBJ2-2

CDR3 protein: CASSSPLAGGSYNEQFF
CDR3 DNA: TGTGCCAGCAGCTCTCCCCTAGCGGGGGGCTCCTACAATGAGCAGTTCTTC
D gene: TRBD2
clone size: -
V gene: TRBV7-2
J gene: TRBJ2-1

CDR3 protein: CASSLTLAYGYTF
CDR3 DNA: TGTGCCAGCAGTTTGACCTTAGCCTATGGCTACACCTTC
D gene: -
clone size: -
V gene: TRBV6-1
J gene: TRBJ1-2

CDR3 protein: CASSLGGQETQYF
CDR3 DNA: TGTGCCAGCAGCTTGGGCGGCCAAGAGACCCAGTACTTC
D gene: -
clone size: -
V gene: TRBV5-6
J gene: TRBJ2-5

CDR3 protein: CASRLEGRGNTEAFF
CDR3 DNA: TGTGCAAGTCGCTTAGAGGGCAGGGGGAACACTGAAGCTTTCTTT
D gene: -
clone size: once
V gene: TRBV12-2
J gene: TRBJ1-1

CDR3 protein: CASSPGGSSYEQYF
CDR3 DNA: TGTGCCAGTAGTCCAGGGGGGAGCTCCTACGAGCAGTACTTC
D gene: -
clone size: once
V gene: TRBV19
J gene: TRBJ2-7

CDR3 protein: CTSRRCGRVGTDTQYF
CDR3 DNA: TGCACCAGCAGACGGTGTGGGAGGGTCGGCACAGATACGCAGTATTTT
D gene: -
clone size: -
V gene: TRBV1
J gene: TRBJ2-3

CDR3 protein: CASSLASSANTQYF
CDR3 DNA: TGTGCCAGCAGCTTAGCGTCCTCAGCGAATACGCAGTATTTT
D gene: -
clone size: -
V gene: TRBV7-2
J gene: TRBJ2-3

CDR3 protein: CASSVAGRDTQYF
CDR3 DNA: TGTGCCAGCAGCGTAGCGGGGCGGGATACGCAGTATTTT
D gene: -
clone size: -
V gene: TRBV9
J gene: TRBJ2-3

CDR3 protein: CASSQDLKSRGRGATGELFF
CDR3 DNA: TGCGCCAGCAGCCAAGATCTGAAGTCCCGGGGCAGGGGAGCCACCGGGGAGCTGTTTTTT
D gene: -
clone size: once
V gene: TRBV4-1
J gene: TRBJ2-2

CDR3 protein: CASSYSHGYEQYF
CDR3 DNA: TGTGCCAGCAGTTACTCCCATGGCTACGAGCAGTACTTC
D gene: -
clone size: once
V gene: TRBV6-5
J gene: TRBJ2-7

CDR3 protein: CASSLVVGAGGMETQYF
CDR3 DNA: TGCGCCAGCAGCTTGGTCGTGGGGGCAGGGGGCATGGAGACCCAGTACTTC
D gene: TRBD1
clone size: few
V gene: TRBV5-1
J gene: TRBJ2-5

CDR3 protein: CATSRGQVSYEQYF
CDR3 DNA: TGTGCCACCAGCAGAGGACAGGTTTCCTACGAGCAGTACTTC
D gene: -
clone size: -
V gene: TRBV15
J gene: TRBJ2-7

CDR3 protein: CASSQDFSRDDGYTF
CDR3 DNA: TGTGCCAGCAGCCAAGATTTTAGCAGGGATGATGGCTACACCTTC
D gene: -
clone size: -
V gene: TRBV4-2
J gene: TRBJ1-2

CDR3 protein: CASSGGRGYTF
CDR3 DNA: TGTGCCAGCAGCGGGGGGCGCGGCTACACCTTC
D gene: -
clone size: -
V gene: TRBV7-7
J gene: TRBJ1-2

CDR3 protein: CASSPGGYNEQFF
CDR3 DNA: TGTGCCAGCAGCCCCGGGGGATACAATGAGCAGTTCTTC
D gene: -
clone size: -
V gene: TRBV14
J gene: TRBJ2-1

CDR3 protein: CASSQDRTAYEQYF
CDR3 DNA: TGTGCCAGCAGCCAAGATAGGACAGCCTACGAGCAGTACTTC
D gene: -
clone size: once
V gene: TRBV4-2
J gene: TRBJ2-7

CDR3 protein: CASSAQGQGSEQYF
CDR3 DNA: TGTGCCAGCAGCGCGCAAGGACAGGGGTCCGAGCAGTACTTC
D gene: TRBD1
clone size: -
V gene: TRBV9
J gene: TRBJ2-7

CDR3 protein: CASSWTGRNQPQHF
CDR3 DNA: TGTGCCAGCAGCTGGACAGGGCGCAATCAGCCCCAGCATTTT
D gene: TRBD1
clone size: -
V gene: TRBV5-6
J gene: TRBJ1-5

CDR3 protein: CASSSSGTGAGETQYF
CDR3 DNA: TGCGCCAGCAGCTCTTCGGGGACAGGGGCAGGAGAGACCCAGTACTTC
D gene: TRBD1
clone size: -
V gene: TRBV5-1
J gene: TRBJ2-5

CDR3 protein: CASSVEEGTGVGAFF
CDR3 DNA: TGTGCCAGCAGCGTAGAGGAGGGCACGGGGGTTGGAGCTTTCTTT
D gene: -
clone size: -
V gene: TRBV9
J gene: TRBJ1-1

CDR3 protein: CAIQGQGPRKIGNQPQHF
CDR3 DNA: TGTGCCATCCAAGGACAGGGGCCTCGTAAGATAGGCAATCAGCCCCAGCATTTT
D gene: TRBD1
clone size: -
V gene: TRBV10-3
J gene: TRBJ1-5

CDR3 protein: CASIGTGYYGYTF
CDR3 DNA: TGTGCCAGCATCGGGACAGGGTACTATGGCTACACCTTC
D gene: TRBD1
clone size: -
V gene: TRBV28
J gene: TRBJ1-2

CDR3 protein: CASSQELGQIGELFF
CDR3 DNA: TGTGCCAGCAGCCAAGAGCTGGGACAGATCGGGGAGCTGTTTTTT
D gene: TRBD1
clone size: -
V gene: TRBV14
J gene: TRBJ2-2

CDR3 protein: CASSLDQLDNEQFF
CDR3 DNA: TGCGCCAGCAGCTTGGATCAGCTCGACAATGAGCAGTTCTTC
D gene: -
clone size: -
V gene: TRBV5-1
J gene: TRBJ2-1